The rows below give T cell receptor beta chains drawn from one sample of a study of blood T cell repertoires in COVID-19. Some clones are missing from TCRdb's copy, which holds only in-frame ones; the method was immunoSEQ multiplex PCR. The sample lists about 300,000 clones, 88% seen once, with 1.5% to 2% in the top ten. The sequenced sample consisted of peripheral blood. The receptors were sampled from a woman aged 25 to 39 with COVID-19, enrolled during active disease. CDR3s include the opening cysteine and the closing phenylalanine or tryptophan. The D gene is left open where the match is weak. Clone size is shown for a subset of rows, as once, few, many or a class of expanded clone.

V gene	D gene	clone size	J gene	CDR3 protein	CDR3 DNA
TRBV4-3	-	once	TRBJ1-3	CASSQDLTGWENTIYF	TGCGCCAGCAGCCAAGATTTAACAGGGTGGGAAAACACCATATATTTT
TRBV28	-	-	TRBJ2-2	CASRKGGAQNTGELFF	TGTGCCAGCAGGAAAGGGGGGGCCCAGAACACCGGGGAGCTGTTTTTT
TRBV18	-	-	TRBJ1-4	CASSPPRGGDEKLFF	TGTGCCAGCTCACCACCGAGAGGGGGGGATGAAAAACTGTTTTTT
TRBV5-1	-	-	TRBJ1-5	CASSLGTIQGGDAQPQHF	TGCGCCAGCAGCTTGGGGACCATACAGGGTGGGGATGCTCAGCCCCAGCATTTT
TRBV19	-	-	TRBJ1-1	CASSPLGTGTPNTEAFF	TGTGCCAGTAGTCCTTTAGGAACTGGGACACCGAACACTGAAGCTTTCTTT
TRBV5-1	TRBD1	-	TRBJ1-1	CASSLTGQVRVNTEAFF	TGCGCCAGCAGCTTGACGGGACAGGTGAGGGTGAACACTGAAGCTTTCTTT
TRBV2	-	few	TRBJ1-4	CASSEGSGMGYEKLFF	TGTGCCAGCAGTGAAGGTTCGGGGATGGGCTATGAAAAACTGTTTTTT
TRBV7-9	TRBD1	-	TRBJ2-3	CASRQGSFVDTQYF	TGTGCCAGCAGACAGGGGTCTTTTGTCGATACGCAGTATTTT
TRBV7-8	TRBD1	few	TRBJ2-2	CASSFLGQGANGELFF	TGTGCCAGCAGCTTTCTGGGACAGGGGGCAAACGGGGAGCTGTTTTTT
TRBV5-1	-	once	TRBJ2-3	CASSKEPGGGTDTQYF	TGCGCCAGCAGCAAGGAACCGGGGGGCGGCACAGATACGCAGTATTTT
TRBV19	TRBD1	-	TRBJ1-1	CASSILRGRVTEAFF	TGTGCCAGTAGTATACTCAGGGGGCGCGTCACTGAAGCTTTCTTT
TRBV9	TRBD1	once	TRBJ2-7	CASSAGQGLAYEQYF	TGTGCCAGCAGCGCCGGACAGGGCCTTGCCTACGAGCAGTACTTC
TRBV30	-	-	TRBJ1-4	CAWSGGVGEKLFF	TGTGCCTGGAGCGGGGGTGTGGGTGAAAAACTGTTTTTT
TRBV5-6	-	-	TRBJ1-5	CASSLGGSGRPQHF	TGTGCCAGCAGCTTGGGAGGGTCCGGGCGGCCCCAGCATTTT
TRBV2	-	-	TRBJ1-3	CASSEVVLNTIYF	TGTGCCAGCAGTGAAGTGGTACTTAACACCATATATTTT
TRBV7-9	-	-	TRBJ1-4	CASSPRMTGAGEKLFF	TGTGCCAGCAGCCCCCGAATGACGGGAGCGGGGGAAAAACTGTTTTTT
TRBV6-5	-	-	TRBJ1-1	CASTLSRRGNTEAFF	TGTGCCAGCACCTTAAGTCGTAGGGGAAACACTGAAGCTTTCTTT
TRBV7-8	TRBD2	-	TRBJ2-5	CASSLAQRLAPETQYF	TGTGCCAGCAGCTTAGCACAGAGACTAGCCCCCGAGACCCAGTACTTC
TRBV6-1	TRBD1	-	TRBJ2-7	CASSEGTGVYEQYF	TGTGCCAGCAGTGAAGGGACAGGGGTATACGAGCAGTACTTC
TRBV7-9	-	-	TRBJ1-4	CASSLPGANEKLFF	TGTGCCAGCAGCTTACCCGGGGCTAATGAAAAACTGTTTTTT
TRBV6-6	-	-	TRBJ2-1	CASASLYNEQFF	TGTGCCAGCGCCTCACTGTACAATGAGCAGTTCTTC
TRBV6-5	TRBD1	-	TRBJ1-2	CASSKQGATFGYTF	TGTGCCAGCAGTAAACAGGGGGCGACTTTCGGCTACACCTTC
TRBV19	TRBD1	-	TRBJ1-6	CASSIRDSSYNSPLHF	TGTGCCAGTAGTATAAGGGACAGCTCCTATAATTCACCCCTCCACTTT
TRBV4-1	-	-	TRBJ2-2	CASSQSGGYTGELFF	TGCGCCAGCAGCCAATCAGGGGGGTACACCGGGGAGCTGTTTTTT
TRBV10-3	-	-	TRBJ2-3	CAISEQGVSTDTQYF	TGTGCCATCAGTGAGCAGGGCGTCAGCACAGATACGCAGTATTTT
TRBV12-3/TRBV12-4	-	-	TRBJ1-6	CASSSFNSPLHF	TGTGCCAGCAGTTCTTTCAATTCACCCCTCCACTTT
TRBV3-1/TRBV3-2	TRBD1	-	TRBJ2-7	CASRGGQGREQYF	TGTGCCAGCAGGGGGGGACAGGGTAGGGAGCAGTACTTC
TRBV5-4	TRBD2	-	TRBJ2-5	CASSLGTSGGRETQYF	TGTGCCAGCAGCCTAGGGACTAGCGGGGGCAGGGAGACCCAGTACTTC
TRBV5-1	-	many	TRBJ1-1	CASSSDRFMNTEAFF	TGCGCCAGCAGCTCCGACAGATTCATGAACACTGAAGCTTTCTTT
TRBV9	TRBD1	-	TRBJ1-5	CASSVTGVGQPQHF	TGTGCCAGCAGCGTGACAGGGGTTGGTCAGCCCCAGCATTTT
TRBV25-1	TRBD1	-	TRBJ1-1	CASSSGTGWDTEAFF	TGTGCCAGCAGCTCCGGGACAGGTTGGGACACTGAAGCTTTCTTT
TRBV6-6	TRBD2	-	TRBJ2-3	CASSPRTSGGFSTDTQYF	TGTGCCAGCAGTCCACGGACTAGCGGGGGGTTTAGCACAGATACGCAGTATTTT
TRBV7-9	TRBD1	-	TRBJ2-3	CASSWGDRGRADTQYF	TGTGCCAGCAGCTGGGGGGACAGGGGTCGAGCAGATACGCAGTATTTT
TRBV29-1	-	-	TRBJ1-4	CSGRDGNEKLFF	TGCAGCGGGCGGGACGGGAATGAAAAACTGTTTTTT
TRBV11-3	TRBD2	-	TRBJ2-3	CASSGQGSGGQIDTQYF	TGTGCCAGCAGCGGCCAGGGGAGCGGGGGGCAGATAGATACGCAGTATTTT
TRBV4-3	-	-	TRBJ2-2	CASSPSPGAGELFF	TGCGCCAGCAGCCCCTCCCCCGGGGCCGGGGAGCTGTTTTTT
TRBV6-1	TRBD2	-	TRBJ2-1	CASSDVVTSRGEQFF	TGTGCCAGCAGCGACGTAGTGACTAGCCGGGGTGAGCAGTTCTTC
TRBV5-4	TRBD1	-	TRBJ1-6	CASSPNRGDSPLHF	TGTGCCAGCAGCCCCAACAGGGGTGATTCACCCCTCCACTTT
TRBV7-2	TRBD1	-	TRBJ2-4	CASSSGTAAKNIQYF	TGTGCCAGCAGCTCCGGGACAGCAGCAAAAAACATTCAGTACTTC
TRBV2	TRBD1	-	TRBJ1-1	CASRVTTGGTEAFF	TGTGCCAGCAGAGTGACGACAGGGGGAACTGAAGCTTTCTTT
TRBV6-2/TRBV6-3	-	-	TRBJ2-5	CASSIDREEETQYF	TGTGCCAGCAGTATTGACAGGGAGGAAGAGACCCAGTACTTC
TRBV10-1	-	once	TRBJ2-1	CASSVTPYNEQFF	TGCGCCAGCAGTGTAACACCCTACAATGAGCAGTTCTTC